These T cell receptor beta chains were read from a single sample in a study of blood T cells in healthy people across ages. TCRdb ran MiXCR on the 5' RACE reads and lists one entry per CDR3 protein. The data hold roughly 1.4 million distinct CDR3 sequences, with roughly 64% observed a single time. Material: blood. Every receptor here comes from a man aged 18 to 30 in good health. Each CDR3 is given with its conserved first and last residue.

CDR3: CSARGESGTSVVEQYF
length: 16
V: TRBV20-1
J: TRBJ2-7

CDR3: CASRPLGPYGYTF
length: 13
V: TRBV27
J: TRBJ1-2

CDR3: CSARDETTDTQYF
length: 13
V: TRBV20-1
J: TRBJ2-3

CDR3: CASSYDTGWDSYEQYF
length: 16
V: TRBV5-1
J: TRBJ2-7

CDR3: CASSPSAGAPYNEQFF
length: 16
V: TRBV12-3/TRBV12-4
J: TRBJ2-1

CDR3: CASSARQVLPTDTQYF
length: 16
V: TRBV9
J: TRBJ2-3

CDR3: CASSLRPGNRGLDGYTF
length: 17
V: TRBV27
J: TRBJ1-2

CDR3: CASSHLGTSSTDEQFF
length: 16
V: TRBV7-6
J: TRBJ2-1

CDR3: CASRATGGGNQPQHF
length: 15
V: TRBV2
J: TRBJ1-5

CDR3: CSARDGDQGAGLNTEAFF
length: 18
V: TRBV20-1
J: TRBJ1-1

CDR3: CASSQQPDTVPEEQYF
length: 16
V: TRBV4-2
J: TRBJ2-4

CDR3: CASSSDQLEGYF
length: 12
V: TRBV7-9
J: TRBJ2-7

CDR3: CSARDLVPEAFF
length: 12
V: TRBV20-1
J: TRBJ1-1

CDR3: CASSGDRSEQYF
length: 12
V: TRBV6-5
J: NA

CDR3: CASTNSGGTDNEQFF
length: 15
V: TRBV12-3/TRBV12-4
J: TRBJ2-1

CDR3: CAMGRQSERYF
length: 11
V: TRBV10-3
J: TRBJ2-7

CDR3: CASSYQTGRQETQYF
length: 15
V: TRBV6-5
J: TRBJ2-5

CDR3: CSARLGQGSYEQYF
length: 14
V: TRBV20-1
J: TRBJ2-7

CDR3: CASSSQTAPITDTQYF
length: 16
V: TRBV27
J: TRBJ2-3

CDR3: CASSPRMDAYEQYF
length: 14
V: TRBV4-1
J: TRBJ1-1

CDR3: CASSQRPVGAGEGNTEAFF
length: 19
V: TRBV3-1
J: TRBJ1-1

CDR3: CASSQVRQGGNTIYF
length: 15
V: TRBV4-3
J: TRBJ1-3

CDR3: CASSPTQGSYNEQYF
length: 15
V: TRBV2
J: TRBJ2-7

CDR3: CASSQFSPGVRGYTF
length: 15
V: TRBV4-2
J: TRBJ1-2

CDR3: CASSLFQGSTEAFF
length: 14
V: TRBV27
J: TRBJ1-1

CDR3: CASSLAYGDRVSYEQYF
length: 17
V: TRBV12-3/TRBV12-4
J: TRBJ2-7

CDR3: CASSVRPVENNEQYF
length: 15
V: TRBV9
J: TRBJ2-5

CDR3: CSARREVLGGGSSYEQYF
length: 18
V: TRBV20-1
J: TRBJ2-7

CDR3: CSARVGEQTDTQYF
length: 14
V: TRBV20-1
J: TRBJ2-3

CDR3: CASRRPNSGANVLTF
length: 15
V: TRBV10-2
J: TRBJ2-6

CDR3: CATSSGVGTAHNQPQHF
length: 17
V: TRBV15
J: TRBJ1-5

CDR3: CSVEAPTRGGYTF
length: 13
V: TRBV29-1
J: TRBJ1-2

CDR3: CASSAEGAANEKLFF
length: 15
V: TRBV2
J: TRBJ1-4

CDR3: CASDTGQLGLAKNIQYF
length: 17
V: TRBV6-6
J: TRBJ2-4

CDR3: CASSLSSGSYEQFF
length: 14
V: TRBV27
J: TRBJ2-1

CDR3: CSAAGLARGNADTQYF
length: 16
V: TRBV20-1
J: TRBJ2-3

CDR3: CASSNGGCGSGANVLTF
length: 17
V: TRBV21-1
J: TRBJ2-6

CDR3: CASSWANDYGYTF
length: 13
V: TRBV7-6
J: TRBJ1-2

CDR3: CSARDSGTDYNEQFF
length: 15
V: TRBV20-1
J: TRBJ2-1

CDR3: CASSEDGGPEAFF
length: 13
V: TRBV6-1
J: TRBJ1-1

CDR3: CASSGQGFGYTF
length: 12
V: TRBV5-1
J: TRBJ1-2

CDR3: CASSLVSGGTDTQYF
length: 15
V: TRBV7-2
J: TRBJ2-3

CDR3: CSGGTGKNQPQHF
length: 13
V: TRBV29-1
J: TRBJ1-5

CDR3: CASSEPGIGAYNEQFF
length: 16
V: TRBV10-1
J: TRBJ2-1

CDR3: CSASRDRGKTQYF
length: 13
V: TRBV20-1
J: TRBJ2-5

CDR3: CASSYSTGTLMGYTF
length: 15
V: TRBV6-5
J: TRBJ1-2

CDR3: CSPEGQRVGYDYNEQFF
length: 17
V: TRBV20-1
J: TRBJ2-1

CDR3: CASSLIYRDSEAKNIQYF
length: 18
V: TRBV4-3
J: TRBJ2-4

CDR3: CASGLGGGADTEAFF
length: 15
V: TRBV28
J: TRBJ1-1

CDR3: CASSLVGAPKGAFF
length: 14
V: TRBV12-3/TRBV12-4
J: TRBJ1-1

CDR3: CASSEQGNYGYTF
length: 13
V: TRBV2
J: TRBJ1-2

CDR3: CASSFNLGPPQHF
length: 13
V: TRBV27
J: TRBJ1-5

CDR3: CASSYSYGTEAFF
length: 13
V: TRBV5-1
J: TRBJ1-1

CDR3: CASSQDPRQGWQPQHF
length: 16
V: TRBV4-2
J: TRBJ1-5

CDR3: CASSYGSTLDTQYF
length: 14
V: TRBV6-4
J: TRBJ2-3

CDR3: CASSYSREKNTEAFF
length: 15
V: TRBV6-6
J: TRBJ1-1

CDR3: CASSSYNLAPPTDYGYTF
length: 18
V: TRBV12-3/TRBV12-4
J: TRBJ1-2

CDR3: CASRTAYEQYF
length: 11
V: TRBV6-2/TRBV6-3
J: TRBJ2-7

CDR3: CSVDPLGQNNEQYF
length: 14
V: TRBV29-1
J: TRBJ2-5

CDR3: CAIRGQATDTQYF
length: 13
V: TRBV10-3
J: TRBJ2-3